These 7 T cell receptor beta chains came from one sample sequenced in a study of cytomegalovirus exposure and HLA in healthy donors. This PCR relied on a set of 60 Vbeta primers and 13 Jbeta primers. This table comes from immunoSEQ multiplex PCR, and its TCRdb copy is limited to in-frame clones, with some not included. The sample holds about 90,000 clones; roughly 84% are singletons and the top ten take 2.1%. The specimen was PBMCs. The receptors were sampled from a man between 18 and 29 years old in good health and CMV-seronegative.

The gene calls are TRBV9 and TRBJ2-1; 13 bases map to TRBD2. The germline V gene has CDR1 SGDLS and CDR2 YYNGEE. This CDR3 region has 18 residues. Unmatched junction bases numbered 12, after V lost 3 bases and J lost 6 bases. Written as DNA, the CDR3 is TGTGCCAGCAGCGCAAGAGGACTAGCGGGAGTACATCCCAATGAGCAGTTCTTC. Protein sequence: CASSARGLAGVHPNEQFF. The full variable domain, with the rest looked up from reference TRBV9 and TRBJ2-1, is DSGVTQTPKHLITATGQRVTLRCSPRSGDLSVYWYQQSLDQGLQFLIQYYNGEERAKGNILERFSAQQFPDLHSELNLSSLELGDSALYFCASSARGLAGVHPNEQFFGPGTRLTVL.

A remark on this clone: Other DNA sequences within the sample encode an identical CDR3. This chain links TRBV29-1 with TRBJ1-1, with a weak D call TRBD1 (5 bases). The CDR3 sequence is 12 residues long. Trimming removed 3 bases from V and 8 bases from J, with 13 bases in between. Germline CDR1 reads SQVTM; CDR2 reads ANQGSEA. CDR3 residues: CSVEGLSTEAFF. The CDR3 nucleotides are TGCAGCGTTGAGGGGCTTAGCACCGAAGCTTTCTTT.

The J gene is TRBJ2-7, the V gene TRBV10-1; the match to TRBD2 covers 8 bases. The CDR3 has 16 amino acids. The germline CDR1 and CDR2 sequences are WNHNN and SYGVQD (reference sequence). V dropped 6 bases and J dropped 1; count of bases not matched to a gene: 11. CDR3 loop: CASRNDRGGESYEQYF. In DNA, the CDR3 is TGCGCCAGCAGGAACGACCGGGGGGGGGAATCCTACGAGCAGTACTTC.

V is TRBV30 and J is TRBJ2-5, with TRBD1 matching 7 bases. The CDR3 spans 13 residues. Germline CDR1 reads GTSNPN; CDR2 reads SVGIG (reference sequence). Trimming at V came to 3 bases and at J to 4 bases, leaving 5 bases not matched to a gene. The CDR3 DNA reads TGTGCCTGGAGCCGACAGGGCCGAGAGACCCAGTACTTC. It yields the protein CAWSRQGRETQYF.

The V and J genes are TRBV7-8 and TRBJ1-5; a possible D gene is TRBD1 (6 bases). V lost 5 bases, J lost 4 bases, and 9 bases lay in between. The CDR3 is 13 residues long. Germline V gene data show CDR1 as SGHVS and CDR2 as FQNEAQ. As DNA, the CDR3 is TGTGCCAGCAGCGCAGGGGCTAATCAGCCCCAGCATTTT. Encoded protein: CASSAGANQPQHF.

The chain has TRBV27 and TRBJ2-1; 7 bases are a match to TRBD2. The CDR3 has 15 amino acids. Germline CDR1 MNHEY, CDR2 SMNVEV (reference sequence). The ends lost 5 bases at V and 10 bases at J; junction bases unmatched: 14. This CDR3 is CASSPDQWGGLEQFF. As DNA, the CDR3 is TGTGCCAGCAGTCCAGACCAGTGGGGGGGTCTAGAGCAGTTCTTC.

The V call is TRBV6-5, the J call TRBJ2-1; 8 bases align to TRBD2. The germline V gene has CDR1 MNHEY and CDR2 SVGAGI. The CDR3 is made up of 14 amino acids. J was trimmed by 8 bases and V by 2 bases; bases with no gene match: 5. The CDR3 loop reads CASSYQREYDEQFF. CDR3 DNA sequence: TGTGCCAGCAGTTACCAGCGGGAGTATGATGAGCAGTTCTTC.